This passage covers 16 T cell receptor beta chains from one sample sequenced in a study of blood T cell repertoires in COVID-19. Data came from immunoSEQ multiplex PCR; TCRdb stores just in-frame clones and leaves some out. The sample consists of 200,000 or so clones, around four fifths of them appearing once. Sequencing was carried out using peripheral blood. These receptor sequences come from a man aged 55-75 years with COVID-19, enrolled during active disease.

V gene TRBV5-4 combines with J gene TRBJ1-4; 7 bases match TRBD1. The V segment lost 4 bases and the J segment 8 bases; nucleotides outside the gene matches: 8. The germline V gene encodes CDR1 SGHNT and CDR2 YYREEE (reference sequence). The CDR3 runs 14 residues. For the CDR3, the DNA is TGTGCCAGCAGCCATGACAGGGCCAAGGAAAAACTGTTTTTT. This gives the protein CASSHDRAKEKLFF.

The chain is built from TRBV11-2 and TRBJ1-6; no definite D call. The length of the CDR3 is 14 residues. V lost 2 bases and J lost 9, with 11 bases in between. The germline V gene encodes CDR1 SGHAT and CDR2 FQNNGV. The CDR3 region is CASSLSLSISPLHF. CDR3 coding DNA: TGTGCCAGCAGCTTAAGCCTCTCGATTTCACCCCTCCACTTT.

This clone appeared once. CDR3: CASSPLTGNTEAFF. CDR3 DNA sequence: TGTGCCAGCAGCCCCCTTACAGGGAACACTGAAGCTTTCTTT. The gene calls are TRBV9 and TRBJ1-1; tentative D call: TRBD1 (5 bases). V lost 4 bases to trimming and J lost 1 base, with 11 bases between them. CDR3 size: 14 residues. Looked up from germline, CDR1 is SGDLS and CDR2 is YYNGEE.

The chain combines TRBV7-9 with TRBJ1-2; 7 nucleotides match TRBD1. The CDR3 has 12 amino acids. The junction had 4 bases not matched to a gene; V was cut back by 5 bases and J by 7 bases. Germline values: CDR1 SEHNR, CDR2 FQNEAQ (reference sequence). The CDR3 spells CASSQRQGGYTF. Here the CDR3 DNA reads TGTGCCAGCAGCCAAAGACAGGGTGGCTACACCTTC.

The chain employs TRBV14 and TRBJ1-1; TRBD1 aligns across 9 bases. From germline, CDR1 is SGHDN and CDR2 FVKESK. The trim removed 0 bases at V and 1 base at J, leaving 3 bases unmatched. The CDR3 contains 16 residues. The CDR3 DNA sequence: TGTGCCAGCAGCCAAGATTGGGGACAGGGGAACACTGAAGCTTTCTTT. This translates into CASSQDWGQGNTEAFF.

The chain uses TRBV27 and TRBJ1-5; D is unclear. The CDR3 contains 14 residues. CDR1 and CDR2 from the germline V gene are MNHEY and SMNVEV (reference sequence). Trimming removed 3 bases from V and 3 bases from J, with 9 bases in between. The CDR3 DNA sequence: TGTGCCAGCAGTTTTCACGGGGACAATCAGCCCCAGCATTTT. Residues: CASSFHGDNQPQHF.

V is TRBV9 and J is TRBJ1-5; maybe TRBD1 (6 bases). The CDR3 sequence is 15 residues long. Germline CDR1 reads SGDLS; CDR2 reads YYNGEE. Trimming took off 4 bases at V and 0 bases at J, with 11 bases between the two ends. CDR3 protein: CASSPSGDSNQPQHF. In DNA form, the CDR3 reads TGTGCCAGCAGCCCCTCAGGGGATAGCAATCAGCCCCAGCATTTT.

The chain uses TRBV7-7 and TRBJ2-5, with D perhaps matching TRBD1 (6 bases). CDR1 SSHAT and CDR2 FNYEAQ come from the germline V gene (reference sequence). This CDR3 has 15 residues. The V and J ends lost 5 bases and 3 bases respectively, with 16 bases between them. The CDR3 coding sequence is TGTGCCAGCAGCACAGGGAGAAGTTCGAAAGAGACCCAGTACTTC. Translating gives CASSTGRSSKETQYF. The full variable domain, with the rest looked up from reference TRBV7-7 and TRBJ2-5, is GAGVSQSPRYKVTKRGQDVTLRCDPISSHATLYWYQQALGQGPEFLTYFNYEAQPDKSGLPSDRFSAERPEGSISTLTIQRTEQRDSAMYRCASSTGRSSKETQYFGPGTRLLVL.

The rearrangement links TRBV24-1 to TRBJ2-5; 10 bases are a match to TRBD2. This CDR3 contains 16 residues. V dropped 2 bases and J dropped 2; count of bases not matched to a gene: 4. In germline, CDR1 is KGHDR, CDR2 SFDVKD. CDR3 amino acids: CATSDWTSGRQETQYF. DNA for the CDR3: TGTGCCACCAGTGATTGGACTAGCGGCCGGCAAGAGACCCAGTACTTC.

This chain connects TRBV7-9 to TRBJ1-4, with TRBD1 matching over 9 bases. CDR3 size: 15 residues. The ends lost 6 bases at V and 0 bases at J; junction bases unmatched: 2. Looked up from germline, CDR1 is SEHNR and CDR2 is FQNEAQ (reference sequence). The chain's CDR3 is CASRGDRATNEKLFF. The CDR3 nucleotides are TGTGCCAGCAGGGGGGACAGGGCAACTAATGAAAAACTGTTTTTT.

This sequence joins TRBV27 and TRBJ1-6, with 8 nucleotides matching TRBD1. This CDR3 spans 15 amino acids. V gave up 3 bases and J gave up 10 bases; unmatched junction bases: 8. In germline, CDR1 is MNHEY, CDR2 SMNVEV (reference sequence). The CDR3 DNA reads as TGTGCCAGCAGTTTTCTTTTGACAGGGGAGTCACCCCTCCACTTT. This gives the protein CASSFLLTGESPLHF.

This clone was observed a few times. This sequence joins TRBV30 and TRBJ1-5; 9 positions match TRBD1. J was trimmed by 7 bases and V by 6 bases; bases with no gene match: 10. There are 14 residues in the CDR3. Germline assignment: CDR1 GTSNPN and CDR2 SVGIG (reference sequence). This CDR3 is CACAGTGIGQPQHF. In DNA form, the CDR3 reads TGTGCCTGCGCCGGGACAGGGATCGGCCAGCCCCAGCATTTT.

CDR3 sequence (DNA): TGTGCCAGCAGCCCACAGTTTTCGAACACTGAAGCTTTCTTT. Translating it yields CASSPQFSNTEAFF. The chain has TRBV7-2 and TRBJ1-1, with no clear D. This CDR3 has 14 residues. V lost 5 bases to trimming and J lost 1 base, with 11 bases between them. The germline gives CDR1 SGHTA, CDR2 FQGNSA.

CDR3 coding DNA: TGCAGTGCTAGTTCAACAGGGGATCAGCCCCAGCATTTT. Residues: CSASSTGDQPQHF. The chain links TRBV20-1 to TRBJ1-5, with 7 nucleotides matching TRBD1. V shed 3 bases, J shed 5 bases, and the junction held 4 bases outside the gene matches. The CDR3 is 13 residues long. Germline V gives CDR1 DFQATT, CDR2 SNEGSKA (reference sequence).

The CDR3 is CASSEDSGAGDTQYF. CDR3 coding DNA: TGTGCCAGCAGTGAAGACAGCGGGGCTGGGGATACGCAGTATTTT. The rearrangement uses TRBV2 and TRBJ2-3, with TRBD2 matching over 7 bases. Unmatched junction bases numbered 7, after V lost 1 base and J lost 6 bases. In germline, CDR1 is SNHLY, CDR2 FYNNEI. The CDR3 is 15 residues long. The full variable domain, in which reference TRBV2 and TRBJ2-3 provide the parts outside the CDR3, is EPEVTQTPSHQVTQMGQEVILRCVPISNHLYFYWYRQILGQKVEFLVSFYNNEISEKSEIFDDQFSVERPDGSNFTLKIRSTKLEDSAMYFCASSEDSGAGDTQYFGPGTRLTVL.

The CDR3 protein is CSVEDLKSGRANEVYNEQFF. The CDR3 coding sequence is TGCAGCGTTGAAGATCTAAAAAGCGGGAGGGCCAATGAGGTATACAATGAGCAGTTCTTC. The chain is built from TRBV29-1 and TRBJ2-1; 10 bases align to TRBD2. After removal of 0 bases from V and 4 bases from J, the junction contained 18 bases not matched to a gene. Germline CDR1 is SQVTM and CDR2 is ANQGSEA. This CDR3 region has 20 residues.